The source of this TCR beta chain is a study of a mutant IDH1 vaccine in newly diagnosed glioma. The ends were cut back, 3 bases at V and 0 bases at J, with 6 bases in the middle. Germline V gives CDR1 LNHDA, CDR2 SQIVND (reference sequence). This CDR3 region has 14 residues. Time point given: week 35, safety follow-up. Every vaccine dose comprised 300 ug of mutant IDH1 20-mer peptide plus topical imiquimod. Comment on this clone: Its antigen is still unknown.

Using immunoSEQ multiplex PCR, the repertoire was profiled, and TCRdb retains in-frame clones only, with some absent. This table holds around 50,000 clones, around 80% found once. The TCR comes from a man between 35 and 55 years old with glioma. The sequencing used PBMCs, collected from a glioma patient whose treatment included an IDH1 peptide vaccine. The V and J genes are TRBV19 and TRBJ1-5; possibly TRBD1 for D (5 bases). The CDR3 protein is CASSIRDSNQPQHF. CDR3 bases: TGTGCCAGTAGTATCAGGGATAGCAATCAGCCCCAGCATTTT. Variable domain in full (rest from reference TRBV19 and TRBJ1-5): DGGITQSPKYLFRKEGQNVTLSCEQNLNHDAMYWYRQDPGQGLRLIYYSQIVNDFQKGDIAEGYSVSREKKESFPLTVTSAQKNPTAFYLCASSIRDSNQPQHFGDGTRLSIL.